The 12 T cell receptor beta chains given below trace back to one sample, sequenced in a study of early T cells in non-severe SARS-CoV-2 infection. TCRdb independently ran MiXCR on the 5' RACE reads; one entry per CDR3 protein. The table lists 70,000 or so distinct CDR3 sequences, around a tenth of them singletons. The sample consisted of whole blood, taken at baseline. Receptor source: an adult who was a healthcare worker with PCR-confirmed SARS-CoV-2 infection or an uninfected control (not recorded which).

V usage is TRBV7-6 and J usage is TRBJ2-7; D is perhaps TRBD2 (6 bases). Germline values: CDR1 SGHVS, CDR2 FNYEAQ. The ends were cut back, 1 base at V and 6 bases at J, with 13 bases in the middle. This CDR3 has 14 residues. The CDR3: CASSLGRPEGEQYF. CDR3 DNA sequence: TGTGCCAGCAGCTTAGGACGGCCGGAGGGCGAGCAGTACTTC.

This rearrangement joins TRBV4-2 to TRBJ2-2, with D possibly being TRBD1 (6 bases). Germline-derived CDR1 and CDR2 are LGHNA and YNFKEQ. The CDR3 consists of 15 residues. Deletions cut 4 bases from V and 4 bases from J, with 13 bases between. The CDR3 nucleotides are TGTGCCAGCAGCCCCGTTAAAGGGGGCACCGGGGAGCTGTTTTTT. This sequence encodes CASSPVKGGTGELFF.

Remarks on this clonotype: The junction departs from germline at one end; a sequencing error may be responsible. The CDR3 here is CSASLAGATHYSDYGQYF. The CDR3 nucleotides are TGCAGTGCTAGTTTGGCGGGGGCGACACACTACTCAGACTACGGGCAGTACTTC. The chain joins TRBV20-1 to TRBJ2-7; a weak D match, TRBD2 (7 bases). There are 18 residues in the CDR3. Germline V gene data show CDR1 as DFQATT and CDR2 as SNEGSKA (reference sequence).

This clonotype was counted between two and nine times. The chain uses TRBV7-2 and TRBJ1-1; a possible D gene is TRBD1 (5 bases). V was cut by 6 bases and J by 1 base, with 9 bases left in between. CDR1 is SGHTA and CDR2 is FQGNSA in the germline V gene. This CDR3 is 13 amino acids long. This chain's CDR3 is CASRFGANTEAFF. As DNA, the CDR3 is TGTGCCAGCAGATTCGGGGCGAACACTGAAGCTTTCTTT.

CDR3 loop: CASSNPGGSEAFF. The CDR3 DNA reads as TGTGCCAGCAGCAACCCCGGAGGGTCAGAAGCTTTCTTT. The gene calls are TRBV9 and TRBJ1-1; D not resolved. Germline CDR1 is SGDLS and CDR2 is YYNGEE. CDR3 length: 13 amino acids. The V end was cut by 4 bases, the J end by 8 bases, with 15 bases between.

A remark on this clonotype: Since a much larger clone is just one base distant, this may be a read error. The CDR3 DNA follows: TGTGACTGGAGTGCTGAGAACACTGAAGCTTTCTTT. Translation: CDWSAENTEAFF. J is TRBJ1-1 and V is TRBV30; unclear D gene. CDR1 is GTSNPN, CDR2 SVGIG, per germline (reference sequence). There are 12 residues in the CDR3. The whole variable domain, remainder taken from reference TRBV30 and TRBJ1-1, is SQTIHQWPATLVQPVGSPLSLECTVEGTSNPNLYWYRQAAGRGLQLLFYSVGIGQISSEVPQNLSASRPQDRQFILSSKKLLLSDSGFYLCDWSAENTEAFFGQGTRLTVV.

This clonotype was counted many times. The V gene is TRBV11-2, the J gene TRBJ2-1; D remains ambiguous. This CDR3 region has 13 residues. Trimming cost V 6 bases and J 0 bases, with 6 bases left between them. The V gene's germline CDR1 is SGHAT and CDR2 FQNNGV. The DNA for the CDR3 is TGTGCCAGCAGGATTAGCTCCTACAATGAGCAGTTCTTC. Amino acids: CASRISSYNEQFF.

CDR3: CASSLFGASDNEQFF. The CDR3 DNA is TGTGCCAGCAGCTTATTCGGGGCAAGCGACAATGAGCAGTTCTTC. The rearrangement links TRBV7-2 to TRBJ2-1; either TRBD1 or TRBD2 may supply D (5 bases each). Germline lookup yields CDR1 SGHTA and CDR2 FQGNSA. The V and J ends lost 2 bases and 5 bases respectively, with 13 bases between them. The CDR3 extends over 15 amino acids.

This clonotype has only a few counts. The chain has TRBV19 and TRBJ1-2, with TRBD1 matching 8 bases. The germline V gene has CDR1 LNHDA and CDR2 SQIVND (reference sequence). The CDR3 contains 14 residues. V lost 6 bases to trimming and J lost 4 bases; unmatched junction nucleotides: 7. The CDR3 spells CASSGQGLSYGYTF. DNA for the CDR3: TGTGCCAGTAGCGGACAGGGCCTGAGCTATGGCTACACCTTC.

This chain uses TRBV9 with TRBJ2-6; D is unclear. The V gene lost 0 bases and the J gene lost 4 bases, with 2 bases spanning the gap. CDR1 and CDR2 (germline): SGDLS, YYNGEE. The CDR3 extends over 13 amino acids. The CDR3 nucleotides are TGTGCCAGCAGCGTAGCCGGGGCCAACGTCCTGACTTTC. It translates to CASSVAGANVLTF.

The J gene is TRBJ1-2, the V gene TRBV7-2; perhaps TRBD1 as D (6 bases). CDR1 and CDR2 from the germline V gene are SGHTA and FQGNSA. The CDR3 has 13 residues. Trimming removed 5 bases from V and 6 bases from J, with 13 bases in between. This CDR3 reads CASSLQGRDGYTF. CDR3 coding DNA: TGTGCCAGCAGCCTACAGGGACGGGATGGCTACACCTTC. The full variable domain, its missing parts supplied by reference TRBV7-2 and TRBJ1-2, is GAGVSQSPSNKVTEKGKDVELRCDPISGHTALYWYRQSLGQGLEFLIYFQGNSAPDKSGLPSDRFSAERTGGSVSTLTIQRTQQEDSAVYLCASSLQGRDGYTFGSGTRLTVV.

In nucleotides, the CDR3 is TGTGCCAGCAGTTACTCGAAGGGGACAGGAACCTACGAGCAGTACTTC. This gives the protein CASSYSKGTGTYEQYF. V gene TRBV6-7 combines with J gene TRBJ2-7, with TRBD1 identical over 8 bases. TRBV6-7 is marked as an open reading frame, function uncertain. CDR3 length: 16 amino acids. V was clipped by 0 bases and J by 2 bases; unmatched bases: 6.